This T cell receptor (beta chain) was observed in a study of spatial heterogeneity in lung cancer. V lost 0 bases to trimming and J lost 6 bases; unmatched junction nucleotides: 4. In germline, CDR1 is LGHDT, CDR2 YNNKEL (reference sequence). CDR3 length: 15 residues. Time point here: sample taken at primary tumor resection. Whole RNA obtained from tumor, nontumor lung or frozen PBMC underwent sequencing without sorting. There are many counts of this clonotype. TCRdb used MiXCR to reprocess the 5' RACE reads, holding one entry per CDR3 protein. Of 30,000 to 50,000 distinct CDR3 sequences in the sample, 4.5% to 6% were seen once.

The chain links TRBV3-1 to TRBJ2-1, with TRBD1 identical over 8 bases. This receptor was taken from a male donor with early-stage non-small cell lung cancer. This specimen consisted of PBMCs, obtained at surgery. CDR3 bases: TGTGCCAGCAGCCAAGAGGGGACAGGATCCAATGAGCAGTTCTTC. It translates to CASSQEGTGSNEQFF.